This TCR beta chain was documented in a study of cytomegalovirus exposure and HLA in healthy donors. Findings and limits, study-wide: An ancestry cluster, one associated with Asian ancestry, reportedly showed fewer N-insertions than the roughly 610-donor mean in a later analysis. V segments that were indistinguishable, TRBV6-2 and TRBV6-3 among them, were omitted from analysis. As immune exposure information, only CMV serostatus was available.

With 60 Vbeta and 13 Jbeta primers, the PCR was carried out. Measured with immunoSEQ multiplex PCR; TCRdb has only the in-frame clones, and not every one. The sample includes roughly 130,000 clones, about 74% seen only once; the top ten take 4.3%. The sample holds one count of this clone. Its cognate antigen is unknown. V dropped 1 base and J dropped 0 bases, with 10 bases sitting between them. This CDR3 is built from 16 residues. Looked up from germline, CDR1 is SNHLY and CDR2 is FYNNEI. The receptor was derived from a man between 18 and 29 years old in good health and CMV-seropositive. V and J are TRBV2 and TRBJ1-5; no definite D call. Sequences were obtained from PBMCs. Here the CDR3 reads CASSEGSFYSNQPQHF. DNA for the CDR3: TGTGCCAGCAGTGAAGGATCCTTCTATAGCAATCAGCCCCAGCATTTT.